What follows are 11 T cell receptor beta chains derived from one specimen sequenced in a study of cytomegalovirus exposure and HLA in healthy donors. The PCR had 60 Vbeta and 13 Jbeta primers. This table comes from immunoSEQ multiplex PCR, and its TCRdb copy is limited to in-frame clones, with some not included. The sample holds about 82,000 clones, around 77% seen once. The sample consisted of PBMCs. These receptors all come from a man aged 50 to 59 in good health and CMV-seronegative.

This chain joins TRBV15 and TRBJ2-1; D might be TRBD1 (5 bases). Germline loops: CDR1 LNHNV, CDR2 YYDKDF (reference sequence). V was trimmed by 1 base and J by 7 bases, leaving 8 bases between them. The CDR3 is 13 amino acids. The CDR3 region is CATSRGSGNEQFF. CDR3 sequence (DNA): TGTGCCACCAGCAGAGGATCAGGGAATGAGCAGTTCTTC.

The count of this clone is one. The chain combines TRBV6-5 with TRBJ1-2; possibly TRBD1 for D (5 bases). CDR3 length: 15 amino acids. CDR1 and CDR2 (germline): MNHEY, SVGAGI. The V gene lost 7 bases and the J gene lost 4 bases, with 19 bases spanning the gap. The CDR3 spells CASKKSVGVTYGYTF. For the CDR3, the DNA is TGTGCCAGCAAAAAATCGGTAGGGGTTACCTATGGCTACACCTTC.

This clone came up once. The V call is TRBV27, the J call TRBJ2-7; D is ambiguous. V lost 3 bases, J lost 3 bases, and 9 bases lay in between. Germline V gives CDR1 MNHEY, CDR2 SMNVEV (reference sequence). This CDR3 contains 13 residues. CDR3 protein: CASSFGLGYEQYF. DNA for the CDR3: TGTGCCAGCAGTTTTGGGCTTGGCTACGAGCAGTACTTC.

The chain carries TRBV30 and TRBJ2-3; D might be TRBD1 (5 bases). The V end was cut by 8 bases, the J end by 2 bases, with 11 bases between. Germline values: CDR1 GTSNPN, CDR2 SVGIG (reference sequence). The CDR3 length is 12 residues. In DNA form, the CDR3 reads TGTGCCCTCGGACAAACCACAGATACGCAGTATTTT. Its translation: CALGQTTDTQYF.

The DNA of the CDR3 is TGTGCCAGCAGCTTAGGGGGCTCCCACCCCGGGACTAGCGGGGCGGAGCAGTTCTTC. This sequence encodes CASSLGGSHPGTSGAEQFF. The chain joins TRBV11-2 to TRBJ2-1; 13 nucleotides agree with TRBD2. The CDR3 is 19 residues long. Germline loops: CDR1 SGHAT, CDR2 FQNNGV. V dropped 1 base and J dropped 10; count of bases not matched to a gene: 16.

This clone came up a few times. The chain joins TRBV19 to TRBJ1-5; TRBD1 matches 7 bases. Germline trimming cut 3 bases from V and 0 bases from J; bases unmatched to any gene: 8. CDR1 and CDR2 from the germline V gene are LNHDA and SQIVND (reference sequence). There are 17 residues in the CDR3. This CDR3 reads CASSITGDFYSNQPQHF. CDR3 in DNA: TGTGCCAGTAGTATTACAGGGGACTTTTATAGCAATCAGCCCCAGCATTTT.

The J gene is TRBJ2-7, the V gene TRBV6-5; D uncertain. Germline V lookup: CDR1 MNHEY, CDR2 SVGAGI. Trimming left V 5 bases short and J 6 bases short, with 11 bases between. CDR3 length: 12 amino acids. The CDR3: CASSPSGGEQYF. In nucleotides, the CDR3 is TGTGCCAGCAGTCCTAGTGGCGGCGAGCAGTACTTC.

V and J are TRBV7-2 and TRBJ2-3; 8 nucleotides align to TRBD1. Germline lookup yields CDR1 SGHTA and CDR2 FQGNSA. The length of the CDR3 is 15 residues. With 4 bases clipped from V and 6 bases from J, the junction kept 9 bases outside the gene matches. Written as DNA, the CDR3 is TGTGCCAGCAGCTCCGGACAGGGAGTTGTTGATACGCAGTATTTT. Translating gives CASSSGQGVVDTQYF.

V and J are TRBV27 and TRBJ1-1, with 9 positions matching TRBD1. This CDR3 is 16 amino acids long. The V and J ends lost 6 bases and 1 base, in that order; junction bases with no gene match: 9. In germline, CDR1 is MNHEY, CDR2 SMNVEV (reference sequence). The CDR3 DNA reads TGTGCCAGCAGGCCGGACAGGGGTGGTGGGAACACTGAAGCTTTCTTT. It translates to CASRPDRGGGNTEAFF.

In this sample, this clone turned up once. This chain uses TRBV5-1 with TRBJ2-7, with TRBD1 identical over 7 bases. This CDR3 contains 13 residues. Germline values: CDR1 SGHRS, CDR2 YFSETQ. V was pared by 2 bases and J by 2 bases, with 1 base of the junction left unmatched. The DNA of the CDR3 is TGCGCCAGCAGCTTCGGGACAGCCTACGAGCAGTACTTC. This gives the protein CASSFGTAYEQYF.

The CDR3 loop reads CARRRQDGNTEAFF. The CDR3 DNA is TGTGCTAGAAGACGACAGGACGGGAACACTGAAGCTTTCTTT. The chain couples TRBV30 to TRBJ1-1; tentatively, D is TRBD1 (6 bases). CDR3 length equals 14 residues. CDR1 and CDR2 (germline): GTSNPN, SVGIG (reference sequence).